What follows are 18 T cell receptor beta chains derived from one specimen sequenced in a study of blood T cell repertoires in COVID-19. This table comes from immunoSEQ multiplex PCR, and its TCRdb copy is limited to in-frame clones, with some not included. Counted here are roughly 180,000 clones, roughly 80% occurring once; the ten biggest clones make up 15% to 20%. Sequenced: peripheral blood. The source is a man in his sixties with active or convalescent COVID-19.

The rearrangement joins TRBV21-1 to TRBJ2-1; whether TRBD1, the table's D call, matches the DNA was not checked. TRBV21-1 is recorded as a pseudogene. The CDR3 totals 16 residues. The CDR3 DNA sequence: TGTGCCAGCATTGGGGCTATACCAACTTCCTACAATGAGCAGTTCTTC. Its protein product is CASIGAIPTSYNEQFF.

V gene TRBV11-3 combines with J gene TRBJ2-3, with 8 bases fitting TRBD2. The V gene end was trimmed by 7 bases and the J gene end by 4 bases; junction bases not matched to a gene: 4. CDR3 length: 13 amino acids. Germline-derived CDR1 and CDR2 are SGHNT and YENEEA. This chain's CDR3 is CASIGGVPDTQYF. The CDR3 bases are TGTGCCAGCATCGGGGGGGTACCAGATACGCAGTATTTT.

The V call is TRBV20-1, the J call TRBJ1-2; maybe TRBD1 (5 bases). The CDR3 extends over 11 amino acids. Germline V CDR1 and CDR2: DFQATT, SNEGSKA (reference sequence). V was cut by 0 bases and J by 11 bases, with 10 bases left in between. CDR3: CSARDRQLYTF. The CDR3 coding sequence is TGCAGTGCTAGAGATAGACAGCTGTACACCTTC.

The rearrangement joins TRBV11-3 to TRBJ2-1, with TRBD2 matching 7 bases. Unmatched junction bases numbered 7, after V lost 4 bases and J lost 4 bases. CDR1 is SGHNT and CDR2 is YENEEA in the germline V gene. The CDR3 extends over 15 amino acids. CDR3 in DNA: TGTGCCAGCAGCTCGCGGGCGGGAGAGTACAATGAGCAGTTCTTC. The encoded protein is CASSSRAGEYNEQFF.

This clone was counted only a few times. This chain joins TRBV9 and TRBJ1-6; D might be TRBD1 (5 bases). The CDR3 is 14 residues long. CDR1 is SGDLS and CDR2 is YYNGEE in the germline V gene. Trimming removed 4 bases at V and 7 bases at J, with 12 bases between. Here the CDR3 DNA reads TGTGCCAGCAGCCAAGGTGGGGCGAATTCACCCCTCCACTTT. It codes for CASSQGGANSPLHF. Supplemented by reference TRBV9 and TRBJ1-6, the full variable domain reads DSGVTQTPKHLITATGQRVTLRCSPRSGDLSVYWYQQSLDQGLQFLIQYYNGEERAKGNILERFSAQQFPDLHSELNLSSLELGDSALYFCASSQGGANSPLHFGNGTRLTVT.

The chain carries TRBV11-2 and TRBJ2-7, with a possible D match to TRBD1 (5 bases). Germline V lookup: CDR1 SGHAT, CDR2 FQNNGV. The V end was cut by 0 bases, the J end by 4 bases, with 10 bases between. The CDR3 has 14 residues. CDR3 amino acids: CASSLDRDGYEQYF. As DNA, the CDR3 is TGTGCCAGCAGCTTAGACAGGGATGGGTACGAGCAGTACTTC.

This clone has just a few counts. V and J are TRBV29-1 and TRBJ1-2, with a tentative D call TRBD1 (6 bases). Germline V gives CDR1 SQVTM, CDR2 ANQGSEA. The CDR3 contains 11 residues. Trimming shortened V by 5 bases and J by 8 bases, and 12 bases separated the two germline ends. CDR3 sequence reads: CSVTGLGGYTF. The DNA for the CDR3 is TGCAGCGTTACAGGGTTAGGGGGCTACACCTTC.

This chain links TRBV27 with TRBJ1-4, with TRBD1 matching over 7 bases. Germline V CDR1 and CDR2: MNHEY, SMNVEV (reference sequence). V lost 3 bases to trimming and J lost 7 bases; unmatched junction nucleotides: 5. The CDR3 totals 14 residues. In DNA form, the CDR3 reads TGTGCCAGCAGTTTCGGCAGGGGGACTGAAAAACTGTTTTTT. It is translated as CASSFGRGTEKLFF.

The V and J genes are TRBV7-9 and TRBJ2-7, with a weak D call TRBD2 (7 bases). The CDR3 totals 18 residues. Germline V gives CDR1 SEHNR, CDR2 FQNEAQ (reference sequence). Trimming pared 11 bases from V and 3 bases from J, leaving 32 bases between. The DNA of the CDR3 is TGTGCCGTTCGGGGGGCCCCCCGAGGGGCAAGCGGGATCTACGAGCAGTACTTC. This codes for CAVRGAPRGASGIYEQYF. The full variable domain, completed using reference TRBV7-9 and TRBJ2-7, is DTGVSQNPRHKITKRGQNVTFRCDPISEHNRLYWYRQTLGQGPEFLTYFQNEAQLEKSRLLSDRFSAERPKGSFSTLEIQRTEQGDSAMYLCAVRGAPRGASGIYEQYFGPGTRLTVT.

This rearrangement joins TRBV3-1 (or the pseudogene TRBV3-2) to TRBJ2-1; D is perhaps TRBD2 (6 bases). The CDR3 loop spans 13 amino acids. Deletions cut 1 base from V and 12 bases from J, with 13 bases between. From germline, CDR1 is LGHDT and CDR2 YNNKEL (reference sequence). CDR3 sequence: CASSQGAGKGQFF. In DNA, the CDR3 is TGTGCCAGCAGCCAAGGAGCGGGCAAAGGGCAGTTCTTC.

V usage is TRBV25-1 and J usage is TRBJ1-5; 8 nucleotides align to TRBD1. CDR3 size: 14 residues. The V segment lost 9 bases and the J segment 4 bases; nucleotides outside the gene matches: 8. Germline values: CDR1 MGHDK, CDR2 SYGVNS. CDR3 sequence: CARYAGTGNQPQHF. The CDR3 DNA sequence: TGTGCCAGATATGCCGGGACAGGAAATCAGCCCCAGCATTTT.

This chain uses TRBV3-1 (or the pseudogene TRBV3-2) with TRBJ1-2; D is perhaps TRBD1 (6 bases). The CDR3 is made up of 13 amino acids. Trimming took 4 bases from V and 5 from J, leaving 11 bases between them. The germline gives CDR1 LGHDT, CDR2 YNNKEL (reference sequence). CDR3 loop: CASSPDRFYGYTF. The CDR3 nucleotides are TGTGCCAGCAGCCCGGACAGATTTTATGGCTACACCTTC.

V gene TRBV4-3 combines with J gene TRBJ1-2, with 8 bases fitting TRBD1. V lost 3 bases, J lost 5 bases, and 8 bases stayed unmatched. The CDR3 totals 15 residues. Germline values: CDR1 LGHNA, CDR2 YSLEER. CDR3 nucleotides: TGCGCCAGCAGCCATGCCGGACAGGGAATATATGGCTACACCTTC. Translated, it gives CASSHAGQGIYGYTF.

The chain couples TRBV28 to TRBJ2-7; a weak D match, TRBD1 (7 bases). This CDR3 region has 14 residues. CDR1 and CDR2 from the germline V gene are MDHEN and SYDVKM. Trimming left V 7 bases short and J 5 bases short, with 18 bases between. For the CDR3, the DNA is TGTGCCAGCACCCCCGCGGGACAGAGGAACGAGCAGTACTTC. The encoded protein is CASTPAGQRNEQYF.

This clone turned up a few times. The chain carries TRBV18 and TRBJ1-2; 8 bases line up with TRBD1. J gave up 4 bases and V 3 bases, and 4 bases lay outside the gene matches. The germline V gene has CDR1 KGHSH and CDR2 LQKENI. The CDR3 contains 14 residues. The CDR3 here is CASSPQTGGYGYTF. CDR3 DNA sequence: TGTGCCAGCTCACCTCAAACAGGGGGCTATGGCTACACCTTC.

This clone was found once. The rearrangement uses TRBV5-4 and TRBJ2-3, with 9 bases that match TRBD1. The CDR3 totals 15 residues. The V gene's germline CDR1 is SGHNT and CDR2 YYREEE (reference sequence). The ends lost 1 base at V and 6 bases at J; junction bases unmatched: 6. As DNA, the CDR3 is TGTGCCAGCAGCTTGCGCGACAGGGGGGGGGATACGCAGTATTTT. Residues: CASSLRDRGGDTQYF.

The gene calls are TRBV13 and TRBJ2-1, with D possibly being TRBD2 (6 bases). V dropped 2 bases and J dropped 7 bases, with 15 bases sitting between them. In germline, CDR1 is PRHDT, CDR2 FYEKMQ (reference sequence). The CDR3 totals 15 residues. CDR3 DNA: TGTGCCAGCAGCTTAATGGTCGGGCGGGGAAATGAGCAGTTCTTC. The encoded protein is CASSLMVGRGNEQFF.

The rearrangement uses TRBV28 and TRBJ1-1, with TRBD1 matching 7 bases. V lost 3 bases and J lost 6; bases outside the gene matches: 10. The CDR3 contains 15 residues. Germline CDR1 reads MDHEN; CDR2 reads SYDVKM. Here the CDR3 reads CASSFSTGKFAEAFF. CDR3 nucleotide sequence: TGTGCCAGCAGTTTCTCGACAGGGAAGTTTGCTGAAGCTTTCTTT.